The rows below give T cell receptor beta chains drawn from one sample of a study of neurological immune-mediated disorders. TCRdb re-derived calls from the 5' RACE reads in MiXCR, one entry per CDR3 protein. The data contain 20,000 to 30,000 distinct CDR3 sequences, about 13% of them singletons. Sample: CD4+ T cells from blood. The receptor source for this set is a female donor with HTLV-1-associated myelopathy (HAM/TSP). CDR3s include the opening cysteine and the closing phenylalanine or tryptophan. D genes are given only for firm matches. Clone size is stated in some rows and not others, as once, few, many or a class when expanded.

TRBJ1-1	TRBV11-3	many	NA	TGTGCCAGCAGCTCCGGTACTAACACTGAAGCTTTCTTT	CASSSGTNTEAFF
TRBJ2-5	TRBV5-1	many	NA	TGCGCCAGCAGCTTGGGGGGCCAGCAGAATCAAGAGACCCAGTACTTC	CASSLGGQQNQETQYF
TRBJ2-7	TRBV15	few	NA	TGTGCCACCAGCAGGGGGGGTCTCTACGAGCAGTACTTC	CATSRGGLYEQYF
TRBJ1-5	TRBV6-2/TRBV6-3	many	NA	TGTGCCACTTCTGGGCCGAATCAGCCCCAGCATTTT	CATSGPNQPQHF
TRBJ1-5	TRBV14	many	NA	TGTGCCAGCACGCCCCAGCATTTT	CASTPQHF
TRBJ2-3	TRBV4-2	many	NA	TGTGCCAGCAGCCAGGTGCAAGCGGGTAGCACAGATACGCAGTATTTT	CASSQVQAGSTDTQYF
TRBJ1-5	TRBV5-1	many	NA	TGCGCCAGCAGCTTGGGTACACTTGGGCAGCCCCAGCATTTT	CASSLGTLGQPQHF
TRBJ2-7	TRBV20-1	NA	TRBD2	TGCAGTGCCCTAGGGGGGACTAGTGGGAACAACGAGCAGTACTTC	CSALGGTSGNNEQYF
TRBJ2-7	TRBV11-3	many	NA	TGTGCCAGCAGCTTAGCCAGGACCTCCTACGAGCAGTACTTC	CASSLARTSYEQYF
TRBJ1-1	TRBV12-3/TRBV12-4	many	TRBD1	TGTGCCAGCAGAAGGACAGGTGAAGCTTTCTTT	CASRRTGEAFF
TRBJ2-5	TRBV5-1	many	NA	TGCGCCAGCAGCATCTTAACCGGGACCCAAGAGACCCAGTACTTC	CASSILTGTQETQYF
TRBJ1-1	TRBV5-1	many	NA	TGCGCCAGCAGCTTGGATGAGGGCTTGAACACTGAAGCTTTCTTT	CASSLDEGLNTEAFF
TRBJ2-3	TRBV7-8	NA	NA	TGTGCCAGCAGCTTAGCGACGAAGGGTATCACAGATACGCAGTATTTT	CASSLATKGITDTQYF
TRBJ1-5	TRBV6-5	many	NA	TGTGCCAGCAGTACAGGGCATCAGCCCCAGCATTTT	CASSTGHQPQHF
TRBJ1-4	TRBV15	many	NA	TGTGCCACCAGCCCCGTATCGCGGGGTGAAAAACTGTTTTTT	CATSPVSRGEKLFF
TRBJ1-5	TRBV6-6	once	NA	TGTGCCAGCACCACGGGGCCGCTCGATCAGCCCCAGCATTTT	CASTTGPLDQPQHF
TRBJ2-5	TRBV5-1	many	NA	TGCGCCAGCAGCTTATCCGAGACCCAGTACTTC	CASSLSETQYF